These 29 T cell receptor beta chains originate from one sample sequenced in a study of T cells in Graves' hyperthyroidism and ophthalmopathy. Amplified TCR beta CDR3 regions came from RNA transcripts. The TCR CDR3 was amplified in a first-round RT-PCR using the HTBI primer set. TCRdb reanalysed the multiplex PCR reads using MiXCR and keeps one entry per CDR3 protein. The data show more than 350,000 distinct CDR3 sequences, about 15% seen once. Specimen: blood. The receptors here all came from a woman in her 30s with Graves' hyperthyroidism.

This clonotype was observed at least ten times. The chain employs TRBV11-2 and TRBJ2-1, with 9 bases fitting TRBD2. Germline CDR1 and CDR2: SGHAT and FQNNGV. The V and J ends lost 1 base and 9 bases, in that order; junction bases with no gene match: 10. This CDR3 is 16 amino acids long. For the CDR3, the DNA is TGTGCCAGCAGCTTAGTGAGTAGCGGGAGACGGGGTGAGCAGTTCTTC. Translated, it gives CASSLVSSGRRGEQFF.

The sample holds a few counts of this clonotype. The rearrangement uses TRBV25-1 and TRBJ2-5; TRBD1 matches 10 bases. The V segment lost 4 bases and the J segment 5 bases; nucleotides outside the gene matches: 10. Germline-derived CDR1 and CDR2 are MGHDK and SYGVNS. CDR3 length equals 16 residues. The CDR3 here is CASSAYRDRGGETQYF. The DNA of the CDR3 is TGTGCCAGCAGTGCCTACCGGGACAGGGGAGGGGAGACCCAGTACTTC.

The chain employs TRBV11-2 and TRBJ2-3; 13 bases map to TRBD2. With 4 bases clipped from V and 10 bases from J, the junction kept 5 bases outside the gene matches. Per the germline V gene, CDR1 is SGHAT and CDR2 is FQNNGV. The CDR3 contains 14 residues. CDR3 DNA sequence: TGTGCCAGCAGCTCACTAGCGGGAGGGCCCTCGCAGTATTTT. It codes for CASSSLAGGPSQYF.

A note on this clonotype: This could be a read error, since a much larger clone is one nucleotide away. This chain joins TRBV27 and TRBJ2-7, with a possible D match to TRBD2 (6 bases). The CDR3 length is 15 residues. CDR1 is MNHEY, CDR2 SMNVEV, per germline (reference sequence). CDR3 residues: CASHPGDSRGYKQYF. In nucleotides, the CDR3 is TGTGCCAGCCACCCTGGGGACTCCCGGGGCTACAAGCAGTACTTC.

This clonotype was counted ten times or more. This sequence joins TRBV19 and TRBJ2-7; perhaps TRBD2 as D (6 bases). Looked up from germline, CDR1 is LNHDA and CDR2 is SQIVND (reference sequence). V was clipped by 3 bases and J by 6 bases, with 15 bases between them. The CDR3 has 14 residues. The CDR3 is CASSIASGLGEQYF. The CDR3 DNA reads TGTGCCAGTAGTATCGCCAGCGGGCTAGGCGAGCAGTACTTC.

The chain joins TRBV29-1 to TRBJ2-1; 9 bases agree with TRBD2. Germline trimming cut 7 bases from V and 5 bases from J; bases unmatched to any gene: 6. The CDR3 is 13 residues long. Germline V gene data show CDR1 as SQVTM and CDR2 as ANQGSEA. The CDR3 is CSGRIAGDNEQFF. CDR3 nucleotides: TGCAGCGGACGGATAGCGGGAGACAATGAGCAGTTCTTC.

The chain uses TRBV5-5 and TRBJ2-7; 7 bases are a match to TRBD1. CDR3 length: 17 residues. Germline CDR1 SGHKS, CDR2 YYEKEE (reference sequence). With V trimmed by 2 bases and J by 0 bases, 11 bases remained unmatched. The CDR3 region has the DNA TGTGCCAGCAGCTTAAGTACAGGGACAGCCCACTCCTACGAGCAGTACTTC. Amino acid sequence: CASSLSTGTAHSYEQYF.

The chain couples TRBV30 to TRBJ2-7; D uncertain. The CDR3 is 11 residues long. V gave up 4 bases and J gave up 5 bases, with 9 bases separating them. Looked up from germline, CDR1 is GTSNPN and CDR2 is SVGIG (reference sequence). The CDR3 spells CAWTIGDEQYF. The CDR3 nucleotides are TGTGCCTGGACCATCGGAGACGAGCAGTACTTC.

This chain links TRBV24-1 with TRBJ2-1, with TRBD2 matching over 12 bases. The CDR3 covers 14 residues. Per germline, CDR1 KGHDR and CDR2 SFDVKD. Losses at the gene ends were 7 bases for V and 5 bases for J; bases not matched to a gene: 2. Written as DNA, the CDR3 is TGTGCCACCAGCCGGACTAGCGGGGACAATGAGCAGTTCTTC. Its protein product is CATSRTSGDNEQFF.

DNA of the CDR3: TGTGCCAGCAGAAGTAGGGGGGCAGAGACCCAGTACTTC. It encodes CASRSRGAETQYF. This sequence joins TRBV6-1 and TRBJ2-5; either TRBD1 or TRBD2 may fit D (6 bases each). V lost 6 bases and J lost 4, with 12 bases in between. This CDR3 is 13 amino acids long. Germline V gene data show CDR1 as MNHNS and CDR2 as SASEGT.

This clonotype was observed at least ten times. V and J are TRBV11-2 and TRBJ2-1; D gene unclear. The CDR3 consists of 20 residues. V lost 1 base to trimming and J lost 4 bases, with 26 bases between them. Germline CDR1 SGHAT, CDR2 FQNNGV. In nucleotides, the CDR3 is TGTGCCAGCAGCTTAGGAAAGTTTACCGGGCCGCGAAACGGGTACAATGAGCAGTTCTTC. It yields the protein CASSLGKFTGPRNGYNEQFF.

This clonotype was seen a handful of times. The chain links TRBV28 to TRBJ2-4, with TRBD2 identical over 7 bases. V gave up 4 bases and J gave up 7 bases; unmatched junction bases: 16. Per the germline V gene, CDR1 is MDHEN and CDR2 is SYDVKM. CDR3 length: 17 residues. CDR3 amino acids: CASSSPSWREKLNIQYF. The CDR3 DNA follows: TGTGCCAGCAGTTCCCCGTCCTGGCGGGAGAAGTTGAACATTCAGTACTTC.

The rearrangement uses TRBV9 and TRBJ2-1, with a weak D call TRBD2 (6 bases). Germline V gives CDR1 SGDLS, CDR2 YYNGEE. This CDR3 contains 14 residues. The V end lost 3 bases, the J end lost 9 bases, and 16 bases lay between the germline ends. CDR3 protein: CASSGLGTTGEQFF. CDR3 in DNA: TGTGCCAGCAGCGGACTAGGGACCACCGGTGAGCAGTTCTTC.

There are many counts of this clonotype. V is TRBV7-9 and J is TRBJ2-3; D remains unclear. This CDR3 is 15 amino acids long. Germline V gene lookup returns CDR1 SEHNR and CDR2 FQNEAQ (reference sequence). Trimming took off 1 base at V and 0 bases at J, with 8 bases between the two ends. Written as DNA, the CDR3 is TGTGCCAGCAGCTTAGGCACCATTAGCACAGATACGCAGTATTTT. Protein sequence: CASSLGTISTDTQYF.

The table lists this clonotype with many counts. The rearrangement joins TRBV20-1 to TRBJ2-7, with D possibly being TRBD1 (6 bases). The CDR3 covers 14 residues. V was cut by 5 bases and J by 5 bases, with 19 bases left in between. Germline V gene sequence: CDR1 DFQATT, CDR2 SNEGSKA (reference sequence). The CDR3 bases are TGCAGTGCTGAAAGACCCGGGACAAGCAACGAGCAGTACTTC. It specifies CSAERPGTSNEQYF.

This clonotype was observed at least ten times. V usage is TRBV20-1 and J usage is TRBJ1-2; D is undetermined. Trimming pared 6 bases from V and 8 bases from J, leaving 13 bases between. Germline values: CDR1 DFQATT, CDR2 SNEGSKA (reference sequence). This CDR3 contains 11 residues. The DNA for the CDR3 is TGCAGTGCGGCCGGACCCGGCGGCTACACCTTC. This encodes CSAAGPGGYTF.

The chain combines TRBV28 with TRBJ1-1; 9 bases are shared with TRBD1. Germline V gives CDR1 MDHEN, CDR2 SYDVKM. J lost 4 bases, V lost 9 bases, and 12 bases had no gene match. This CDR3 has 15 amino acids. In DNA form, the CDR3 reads TGTGCCAGAATAAAGACCGGGACAGGGCGCACTGAAGCTTTCTTT. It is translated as CARIKTGTGRTEAFF. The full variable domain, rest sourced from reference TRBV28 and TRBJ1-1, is DVKVTQSSRYLVKRTGEKVFLECVQDMDHENMFWYRQDPGLGLRLIYFSYDVKMKEKGDIPEGYSVSREKKERFSLILESASTNQTSMYLCARIKTGTGRTEAFFGQGTRLTVV.

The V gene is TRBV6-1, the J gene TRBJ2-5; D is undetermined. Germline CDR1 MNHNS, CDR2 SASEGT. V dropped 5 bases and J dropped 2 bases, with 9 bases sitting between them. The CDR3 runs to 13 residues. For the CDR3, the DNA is TGTGCCAGCAGTAGAGTGGGACAAGAGACCCAGTACTTC. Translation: CASSRVGQETQYF.

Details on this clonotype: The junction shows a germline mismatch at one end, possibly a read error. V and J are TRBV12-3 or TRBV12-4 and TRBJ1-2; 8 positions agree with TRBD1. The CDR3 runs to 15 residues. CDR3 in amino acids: CACSFIKTGDYGYTF. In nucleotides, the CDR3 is TGTGCCTGCAGTTTTATAAAGACAGGGGATTATGGCTACACCTTC.

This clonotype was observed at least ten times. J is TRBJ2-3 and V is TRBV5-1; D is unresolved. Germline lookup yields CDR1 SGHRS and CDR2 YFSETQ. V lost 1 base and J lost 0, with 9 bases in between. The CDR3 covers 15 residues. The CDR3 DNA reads TGCGCCAGCAGCTTGACCTCGGACAGCACAGATACGCAGTATTTT. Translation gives CASSLTSDSTDTQYF.

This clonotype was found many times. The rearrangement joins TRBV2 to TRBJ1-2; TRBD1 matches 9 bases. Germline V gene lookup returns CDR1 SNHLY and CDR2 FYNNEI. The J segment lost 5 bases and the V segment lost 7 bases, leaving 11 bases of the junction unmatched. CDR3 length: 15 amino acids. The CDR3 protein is CASTWDRAPGYGYTF. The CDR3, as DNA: TGTGCCAGCACGTGGGACAGGGCCCCCGGATATGGCTACACCTTC.

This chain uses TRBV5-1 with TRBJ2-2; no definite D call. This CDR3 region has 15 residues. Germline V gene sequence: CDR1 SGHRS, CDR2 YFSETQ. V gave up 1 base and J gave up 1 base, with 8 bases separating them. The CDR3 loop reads CASSLSTKNTGELFF. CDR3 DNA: TGCGCCAGCAGCTTGAGTACAAAGAACACCGGGGAGCTGTTTTTT. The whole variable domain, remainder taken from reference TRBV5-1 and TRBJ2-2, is KAGVTQTPRYLIKTRGQQVTLSCSPISGHRSVSWYQQTPGQGLQFLFEYFSETQRNKGNFPGRFSGRQFSNSRSEMNVSTLELGDSALYLCASSLSTKNTGELFFGEGSRLTVL.

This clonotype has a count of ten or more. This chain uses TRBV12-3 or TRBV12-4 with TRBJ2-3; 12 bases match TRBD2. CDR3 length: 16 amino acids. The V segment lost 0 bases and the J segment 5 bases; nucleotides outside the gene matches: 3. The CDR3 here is CASSLALAGGIDTQYF. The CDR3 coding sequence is TGTGCCAGCAGTTTAGCGCTAGCGGGAGGGATAGATACGCAGTATTTT.

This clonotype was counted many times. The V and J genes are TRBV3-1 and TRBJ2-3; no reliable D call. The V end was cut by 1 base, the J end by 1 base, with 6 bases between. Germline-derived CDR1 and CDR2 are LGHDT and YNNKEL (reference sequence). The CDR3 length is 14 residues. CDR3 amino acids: CASSQASGTDTQYF. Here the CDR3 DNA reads TGTGCCAGCAGCCAAGCATCGGGCACAGATACGCAGTATTTT.

CDR3 sequence reads: CASSLGQGIGAFMNTEAFF. The CDR3 DNA is TGTGCCAGCAGCCTGGGACAGGGAATAGGGGCCTTTATGAACACTGAAGCTTTCTTT. The gene calls are TRBV7-2 and TRBJ1-1; TRBD1 aligns across 9 bases. V shed 5 bases, J shed 0 bases, and the junction held 16 bases outside the gene matches. Germline values: CDR1 SGHTA, CDR2 FQGNSA. The CDR3 loop spans 19 amino acids.

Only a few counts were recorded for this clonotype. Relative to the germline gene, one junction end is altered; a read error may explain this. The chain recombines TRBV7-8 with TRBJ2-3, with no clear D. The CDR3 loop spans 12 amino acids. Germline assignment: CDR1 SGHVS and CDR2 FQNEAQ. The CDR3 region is CASGLEGDTQYF. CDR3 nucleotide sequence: TGTGCCAGCGGCTTAGAAGGAGATACGCAGTATTTT. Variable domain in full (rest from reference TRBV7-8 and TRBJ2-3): GAGVSQSPRYKVAKRGQDVALRCDPISGHVSLFWYQQALGQGPEFLTYFQNEAQLDKSGLPSDRFFAERPEGSVSTLKIQRTQQEDSAVYLCASGLEGDTQYFGPGTRLTVL.

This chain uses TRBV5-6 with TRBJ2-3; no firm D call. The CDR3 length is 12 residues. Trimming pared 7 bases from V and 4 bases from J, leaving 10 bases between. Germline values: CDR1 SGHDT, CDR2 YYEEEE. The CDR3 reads CASHFRSDTQYF. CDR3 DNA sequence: TGTGCCAGCCACTTTAGATCAGATACGCAGTATTTT.

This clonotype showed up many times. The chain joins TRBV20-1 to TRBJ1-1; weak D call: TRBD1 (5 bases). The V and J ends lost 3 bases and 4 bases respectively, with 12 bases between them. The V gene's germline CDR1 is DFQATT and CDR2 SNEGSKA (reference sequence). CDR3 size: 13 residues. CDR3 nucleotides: TGCAGTGCTAGTCCAGGGATAGGCACTGAAGCTTTCTTT. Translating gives CSASPGIGTEAFF.

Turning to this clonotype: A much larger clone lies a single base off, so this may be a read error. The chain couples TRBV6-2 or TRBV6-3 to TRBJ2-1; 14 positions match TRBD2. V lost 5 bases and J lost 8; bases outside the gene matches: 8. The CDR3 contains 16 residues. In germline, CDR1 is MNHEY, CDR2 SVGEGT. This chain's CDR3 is CASSDAGTSGSYEQFF. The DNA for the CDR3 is TGTGCCAGCAGTGATGCCGGGACTAGCGGGAGCTATGAGCAGTTCTTC.